The entry that follows covers one T cell receptor beta chain sequence. The antigen is not known. The PCR had 60 Vbeta and 13 Jbeta primers. Only in-frame clones appear in the TCRdb table, and some are missing; sequencing was by immunoSEQ multiplex PCR. The top ten clones hold around 2.5% of a sample with under 150,000 clones, roughly 84% of them seen once. This sample was taken from a study of cytomegalovirus exposure and HLA in healthy donors. Across the study: The study's early data release held roughly 91 million unique TCRs from HLA-typed donors. Study observations and caveats: A few chains tied to CMV proved CMV antigen-specific in vitro.

The material sequenced was PBMCs. This clonotype originated in a boy aged 2 to 10 in good health and CMV-seronegative.

The CDR3 is CASSLGQGGGTEAFF. CDR3 coding DNA: TGTGCCAGCAGCTTGGGACAGGGCGGGGGCACTGAAGCTTTCTTT. The chain uses TRBV7-2 and TRBJ1-1; TRBD1 matches at 9 bases. The CDR3 is made up of 15 amino acids. Germline CDR1 is SGHTA and CDR2 is FQGNSA. V lost 3 bases and J lost 4; bases outside the gene matches: 6.